The 11 T cell receptor beta chains below come from one sample, sequenced in a study of blood T cell repertoires in COVID-19. The data were produced by immunoSEQ multiplex PCR, yet TCRdb's version contains in-frame clones alone and is incomplete. The data hold around 120,000 clones, with approximately 90% observed a single time. Sequenced material: peripheral blood. The origin of the receptors is a man in his forties or fifties with acute or convalescent COVID-19.

V usage is TRBV18 and J usage is TRBJ2-7; no reliable D call. From germline, CDR1 is KGHSH and CDR2 LQKENI. With 2 bases removed from V and 0 bases from J, the gap between germline ends came to 8 bases. The CDR3 extends over 14 amino acids. The CDR3 is CASSPLRFSYEQYF. CDR3 DNA: TGTGCCAGCTCACCATTACGGTTCTCCTACGAGCAGTACTTC.

The chain is built from TRBV27 and TRBJ2-1, with TRBD2 matching over 8 bases. CDR1 MNHEY and CDR2 SMNVEV come from the germline V gene (reference sequence). Losses at the gene ends were 6 bases for V and 7 bases for J; bases not matched to a gene: 14. This CDR3 contains 16 residues. CDR3 nucleotide sequence: TGTGCCAGCAGACCCCTTAAGCGGGAGAGGTATAATGAGCAGTTCTTC. Encoded protein: CASRPLKRERYNEQFF.

The J gene is TRBJ2-1, the V gene TRBV11-2, with 12 bases fitting TRBD2. This CDR3 has 14 amino acids. V lost 6 bases and J lost 10; bases outside the gene matches: 7. Germline lookup yields CDR1 SGHAT and CDR2 FQNNGV. The CDR3 spells CASSRLAGVGEQFF. In DNA, the CDR3 is TGTGCCAGCAGTCGACTAGCGGGAGTAGGGGAGCAGTTCTTC.

This rearrangement joins TRBV12-3 or TRBV12-4 to TRBJ2-3, with D unclear. The CDR3 covers 13 residues. The V end lost 6 bases, the J end lost 0 bases, and 7 bases lay between the germline ends. CDR3 sequence (DNA): TGTGCCAGCAGACCAACTAGCACAGATACGCAGTATTTT. Translating it yields CASRPTSTDTQYF.

CDR3 DNA sequence: TGCAGCGTTATGGGACAGGGTCATTACGAGCAGTACTTC. Protein: CSVMGQGHYEQYF. The rearrangement joins TRBV29-1 to TRBJ2-7; 9 bases are a match to TRBD1. V shed 5 bases, J shed 4 bases, and the junction held 6 bases outside the gene matches. The CDR3 has 13 residues. Germline CDR1 is SQVTM and CDR2 is ANQGSEA.

The chain carries TRBV10-3 and TRBJ2-5, with TRBD2 matching over 11 bases. Germline V CDR1 and CDR2: ENHRY, SYGVKD. With 6 bases clipped from V and 2 bases from J, the junction kept 5 bases outside the gene matches. The CDR3 length is 15 residues. The CDR3 DNA follows: TGTGCCATCAGACTTGGGACTAGCGGACAAGAGACCCAGTACTTC. It specifies CAIRLGTSGQETQYF.

This chain links TRBV2 with TRBJ2-3; 9 nucleotides match TRBD1. The CDR3 totals 14 residues. Trimming at V came to 3 bases and at J to 5 bases, leaving 3 bases not matched to a gene. The germline gives CDR1 SNHLY, CDR2 FYNNEI. The CDR3 bases are TGTGCCAGCAGTGAGGACAGGGGAGGAGATACGCAGTATTTT. Its protein product is CASSEDRGGDTQYF. The variable domain in full, completed from reference TRBV2 and TRBJ2-3, reads EPEVTQTPSHQVTQMGQEVILRCVPISNHLYFYWYRQILGQKVEFLVSFYNNEISEKSEIFDDQFSVERPDGSNFTLKIRSTKLEDSAMYFCASSEDRGGDTQYFGPGTRLTVL.

CDR3 sequence: CASSFRTGGNSPLHF. CDR3 nucleotides: TGTGCCAGCAGTTTCCGAACAGGGGGAAATTCACCCCTCCACTTT. The genes are TRBV27 and TRBJ1-6; 8 bases align to TRBD1. The germline gives CDR1 MNHEY, CDR2 SMNVEV (reference sequence). The CDR3 loop spans 15 amino acids. The V gene end was trimmed by 3 bases and the J gene end by 7 bases; junction bases not matched to a gene: 5.

This sequence joins TRBV5-5 and TRBJ2-1, with D tentatively TRBD1 (5 bases). The germline CDR1 and CDR2 sequences are SGHKS and YYEKEE (reference sequence). The length of the CDR3 is 14 residues. The germline V and J ends were trimmed by 3 bases and 0 bases, with 7 bases remaining between them. Here the CDR3 reads CASSSGNSYNEQFF. For the CDR3, the DNA is TGTGCCAGCAGCTCAGGGAACTCCTACAATGAGCAGTTCTTC.

The rearrangement joins TRBV19 to TRBJ1-4; no reliable D call. This CDR3 spans 14 amino acids. CDR1 is LNHDA, CDR2 SQIVND, per germline (reference sequence). The V end was cut by 3 bases, the J end by 2 bases, with 7 bases between. DNA of the CDR3: TGTGCCAGTAGTATTCGGGTGACTAATGAAAAACTGTTTTTT. Amino acid sequence: CASSIRVTNEKLFF.

V and J are TRBV27 and TRBJ2-7; 11 bases agree with TRBD1. The trim removed 2 bases at V and 0 bases at J, leaving 0 bases unmatched. This CDR3 region has 15 residues. Germline loops: CDR1 MNHEY, CDR2 SMNVEV (reference sequence). The CDR3 reads CASSLGQGASYEQYF. CDR3 bases: TGTGCCAGCAGTTTAGGACAGGGGGCCTCCTACGAGCAGTACTTC.